This TCR beta chain was observed in a study of a mutant IDH1 vaccine in newly diagnosed glioma. Across the whole study: Sex among treated patients split about 62% male, roughly 40% female; mean age was about 43 years. The earlier regimen, radiotherapy, temozolomide, or both, was most often both.

Regarding time point: week 47, end of study. With topical imiquimod, each dose of the vaccine consisted of 300 ug of mutant IDH1 20-mer peptide. The protocol was immunoSEQ multiplex PCR, while the TCRdb copy is restricted to in-frame clones and leaves out a portion. The profile shows about 52,000 clones, more than 75% of them singletons. About this clone itself: Its antigen is unidentified.

This sample comprised PBMCs, obtained from a glioma patient whose treatment included an IDH1 peptide vaccine. The TCR originated in a woman between 40 and 50 years old with glioma. Some clones in this sample may be carry-over from other donors' samples.

The CDR3 DNA is TGTGCCTGGAAAGATCGAGGGGAGGGGGATACGCAGTATTTT. Its protein product is CAWKDRGEGDTQYF. The rearrangement joins TRBV30 to TRBJ2-3; 7 positions match TRBD2. From germline, CDR1 is GTSNPN and CDR2 SVGIG (reference sequence). Trimming took 4 bases from V and 6 from J; bases not matched to a gene: 10. The CDR3 extends over 14 amino acids.